Each of the 8 T cell receptor beta chains below was sequenced from the same sample in a study of shared clonotypes between healthy human individuals. Data came from immunoSEQ multiplex PCR; TCRdb stores just in-frame clones and leaves some out. The sample records 980,000 or so clones, 70% to 85% being singletons. Sequencing was performed on memory CD4+ T cells sorted from blood. Described subset: CD45RA-negative fraction. The receptors derive from a man in his late teens or twenties in good health.

This chain connects TRBV7-2 to TRBJ1-2, with TRBD1 matching over 8 bases. Germline CDR1 is SGHTA and CDR2 is FQGNSA. With V trimmed by 3 bases and J by 7 bases, 10 bases remained unmatched. This CDR3 contains 15 residues. CDR3: CASSLNQGAIGGYTF. The CDR3 region has the DNA TGTGCCAGCAGCTTGAATCAGGGGGCGATCGGTGGCTACACCTTC.

The chain joins TRBV6-4 to TRBJ2-1; 8 bases are a match to TRBD2. Germline loops: CDR1 MRHNA, CDR2 SNTAGT. This CDR3 is built from 16 residues. J was trimmed by 4 bases and V by 5 bases; bases with no gene match: 10. The CDR3 sequence is CASSQPTAGVYNEQFF. The DNA of the CDR3 is TGTGCCAGCAGTCAGCCAACAGCGGGAGTTTACAATGAGCAGTTCTTC.

V gene TRBV10-1 combines with J gene TRBJ2-3; 16 positions match TRBD2. V lost 3 bases to trimming and J lost 5 bases; unmatched junction nucleotides: 17. This CDR3 has 21 amino acids. The V gene's germline CDR1 is WNHNN and CDR2 SYGVQD (reference sequence). The CDR3 is CASSDLYTGTSGRASQDTQYF. The CDR3 DNA reads as TGCGCCAGCAGTGATCTCTATACCGGGACTAGCGGGAGGGCATCCCAAGATACGCAGTATTTT.

This clone was found a few times. The same CDR3 arises from other DNA sequences in this sample as well. The chain recombines TRBV30 with TRBJ2-1; perhaps TRBD2 as D (5 bases). The ends were cut back, 0 bases at V and 0 bases at J, with 12 bases in the middle. The CDR3 consists of 16 residues. The germline CDR1 and CDR2 sequences are GTSNPN and SVGIG (reference sequence). CDR3 protein: CAWSVGRASSYNEQFF. The DNA of the CDR3 is TGTGCCTGGAGTGTAGGGAGAGCAAGCTCCTACAATGAGCAGTTCTTC.

Turning to this clone: At one of its ends the junction is not consistent with the germline gene, which may arise from a read error. The V call is TRBV18, the J call TRBJ2-6; 11 bases match TRBD2. The CDR3 is 17 residues long. Germline V lookup: CDR1 KGHSH, CDR2 LQKENI. This CDR3 reads CASSPRTSGFGANVLTF. The CDR3 DNA is TGTGCCAGCTCGCCACGGACTAGCGGGTTTGGGGCCAACGTCCTGACTTTC. The variable domain in full, completed from reference TRBV18 and TRBJ2-6, reads NAGVMQNPRHLVRRRGQEARLRCSPMKGHSHVYWYRQLPEEGLKFMVYLQKENIIDESGMPKERFSAEFPKEGPSILRIQQVVRGDSAAYFCASSPRTSGFGANVLTFGAGSRLTVL.

Ten or more counts support this clone. J is TRBJ1-1 and V is TRBV5-4, with 8 bases matching TRBD1. The CDR3 totals 15 residues. V gave up 4 bases and J gave up 2 bases; unmatched junction bases: 7. Germline values: CDR1 SGHNT, CDR2 YYREEE (reference sequence). DNA of the CDR3: TGTGCCAGCAGCGCCTACAGGGGGACCAACACTGAAGCTTTCTTT. It codes for CASSAYRGTNTEAFF.

The chain uses TRBV19 and TRBJ2-5, with 7 bases aligning to TRBD2. Losses at the gene ends were 5 bases for V and 2 bases for J; bases not matched to a gene: 11. In germline, CDR1 is LNHDA, CDR2 SQIVND (reference sequence). The CDR3 consists of 16 residues. The CDR3 loop is CASSPSGTKIQETQYF. The CDR3, as DNA: TGTGCCAGTAGTCCAAGCGGGACCAAGATACAAGAGACCCAGTACTTC.

Only a few counts were recorded for this clone. The V gene is TRBV27, the J gene TRBJ1-2, with D possibly being TRBD1 (5 bases). The CDR3 is 15 amino acids. Germline V lookup: CDR1 MNHEY, CDR2 SMNVEV (reference sequence). V was trimmed by 2 bases and J by 0 bases, leaving 10 bases between them. This CDR3 is CASSLVGGPNYGYTF. The CDR3 DNA reads as TGTGCCAGCAGTTTAGTCGGGGGACCTAACTATGGCTACACCTTC.